The rows below give T cell receptor beta chains drawn from one sample of a study of identical twins. TCRdb reprocessed the 5' RACE reads via MiXCR and lists one record per CDR3 protein. The sample records some 320,000 distinct CDR3 sequences, about 12% being singletons. These data were likewise used in another study, on yellow fever vaccine responses in identical twins.

Sequences were obtained from CD8+ T cells sorted from blood. These receptors were collected from a woman aged 18-35 years in good health. Both conserved end residues are part of each CDR3. A D gene is named only where the DNA matches it firmly. Part of the rows lack a size; the others show once, few, many or a class for expanded clones.

D: NA; V: TRBV5-1; size: NA; J: TRBJ1-1; CDR3: CASSLGSGMNTEAFF; DNA: TGCGCCAGCAGCTTGGGATCCGGGATGAACACTGAAGCTTTCTTT
D: NA; V: TRBV2; size: few; J: TRBJ2-1; CDR3: CASRGRGQFF; DNA: TGTGCCAGCAGGGGCAGGGGGCAGTTCTTC
D: NA; V: TRBV11-2; size: many; J: TRBJ2-7; CDR3: CASSLGGRSTYEQYF; DNA: TGTGCCAGCAGCTTAGGGGGACGGTCAACCTACGAGCAGTACTTC
D: TRBD2; V: TRBV27; size: NA; J: TRBJ2-1; CDR3: CASSPGLEIGNEQFF; DNA: TGTGCCAGCAGTCCTGGACTAGAGATCGGTAATGAGCAGTTCTTC
D: NA; V: TRBV4-1; size: few; J: TRBJ1-5; CDR3: CASSLRRLHRPQHF; DNA: TGCGCCAGCAGCCTAAGGAGGCTCCATCGGCCCCAGCATTTT
D: NA; V: TRBV15; size: few; J: TRBJ1-5; CDR3: CATSSLGGNQPQHF; DNA: TGTGCCACCAGCAGTTTGGGGGGCAATCAGCCCCAGCATTTT
D: NA; V: TRBV28; size: NA; J: TRBJ1-3; CDR3: CASSFTGHGNTIYF; DNA: TGTGCCAGCAGTTTTACAGGACATGGAAACACCATATATTTT
D: TRBD1; V: TRBV28; size: NA; J: TRBJ2-3; CDR3: CASSSQGVRLTDTQYF; DNA: TGTGCCAGCAGTTCGCAGGGGGTCAGGTTGACAGATACGCAGTATTTT
D: NA; V: TRBV4-1; size: NA; J: TRBJ2-7; CDR3: CASSQVLGRFSKPYEQYF; DNA: TGCGCCAGCAGCCAAGTTCTAGGGCGTTTTTCCAAACCCTACGAGCAGTACTTC
D: NA; V: TRBV6-2/TRBV6-3; size: NA; J: TRBJ2-3; CDR3: CASSYPPDLTDTQYF; DNA: TGTGCCAGCAGTTACCCTCCGGACTTGACAGATACGCAGTATTTT
D: NA; V: TRBV7-9; size: NA; J: TRBJ2-7; CDR3: CASSWDPHEQYF; DNA: TGTGCCAGCAGCTGGGACCCCCACGAGCAGTACTTC
D: NA; V: TRBV4-1; size: NA; J: TRBJ2-1; CDR3: CASGQEFVWQRYNEQIF; DNA: TGCGCCAGCGGCCAAGAATTCGTCTGGCAGAGATACAATGAGCAGATCTTC
D: NA; V: TRBV6-5; size: NA; J: TRBJ1-1; CDR3: CASSYWGGADAEAFF; DNA: TGTGCCAGCAGTTATTGGGGGGGCGCGGACGCTGAAGCTTTCTTT
D: TRBD1; V: TRBV27; size: few; J: TRBJ2-2; CDR3: CASSTRGHGTGELFF; DNA: TGTGCCAGCAGTACCAGGGGGCACGGCACCGGGGAGCTGTTTTTT
D: NA; V: TRBV9; size: few; J: TRBJ2-3; CDR3: CASSVVEGRTDTQYF; DNA: TGTGCCAGCAGCGTAGTGGAGGGCCGCACAGATACGCAGTATTTT
D: TRBD1; V: TRBV7-2; size: many; J: TRBJ2-7; CDR3: CASSRYRGVNEQYF; DNA: TGTGCCAGCAGCCGCTACAGGGGCGTCAACGAGCAGTACTTC
D: NA; V: TRBV15; size: many; J: TRBJ2-3; CDR3: CATSRVDSPSDTQYF; DNA: TGTGCCACCAGCAGAGTGGACAGTCCTTCCGATACGCAGTATTTT
D: NA; V: TRBV28; size: many; J: TRBJ1-6; CDR3: CASSLPFQLGPLHF; DNA: TGTGCCAGCAGTTTGCCTTTCCAGCTGGGACCCCTCCACTTT
D: TRBD1; V: TRBV4-1; size: few; J: TRBJ2-5; CDR3: CASSPGTGVGSRETQYF; DNA: TGCGCCAGCAGCCCCGGGACAGGGGTCGGCAGTAGGGAGACCCAGTACTTC
D: TRBD2; V: TRBV10-3; size: few; J: TRBJ2-7; CDR3: CAISAGTSERYEQYF; DNA: TGTGCCATCAGCGCAGGGACTAGCGAACGCTACGAGCAGTACTTC
D: TRBD2; V: TRBV7-9; size: few; J: TRBJ2-1; CDR3: CASRSGTSGYNEQFF; DNA: TGTGCCAGCAGATCCGGGACTAGTGGCTACAATGAGCAGTTCTTC
D: TRBD2; V: TRBV4-2; size: many; J: TRBJ2-2; CDR3: CASSQDTSGGAGELFF; DNA: TGTGCCAGCAGCCAAGACACTAGCGGGGGGGCCGGGGAGCTGTTTTTT
D: TRBD1; V: TRBV7-9; size: NA; J: TRBJ2-7; CDR3: CASSVGTGGLYEQYF; DNA: TGTGCCAGCAGCGTAGGGACAGGGGGCCTCTACGAGCAGTACTTC
D: TRBD2; V: TRBV7-9; size: few; J: TRBJ2-1; CDR3: CASSPSAGLAASNEQFF; DNA: TGTGCCAGCAGCCCCTCCGCGGGACTAGCGGCCTCCAATGAGCAGTTCTTC
D: TRBD2; V: TRBV5-6; size: NA; J: TRBJ2-3; CDR3: CASSPGGGRGTDTQYF; DNA: TGTGCCAGCAGCCCCGGGGGGGGCCGGGGCACAGATACGCAGTATTTT
D: TRBD2; V: TRBV9; size: NA; J: TRBJ2-7; CDR3: CASSLGLAGFNEQYF; DNA: TGTGCCAGCAGCCTTGGACTAGCGGGATTCAACGAGCAGTACTTC
D: TRBD2; V: TRBV20-1; size: NA; J: TRBJ2-2; CDR3: CSARVRGGHTGELFF; DNA: TGCAGTGCTAGAGTTCGGGGGGGCCACACCGGGGAGCTGTTTTTT
D: TRBD2; V: TRBV5-1; size: NA; J: TRBJ2-7; CDR3: CASSLAVWTSGHYEQYF; DNA: TGCGCCAGCAGCTTGGCCGTTTGGACTAGCGGCCACTACGAGCAGTACTTC
D: TRBD2; V: TRBV11-2; size: NA; J: TRBJ2-1; CDR3: CASSLYSGSHHNEQFF; DNA: TGTGCCAGCAGCTTATATAGCGGGAGTCACCACAATGAGCAGTTCTTC
D: NA; V: TRBV15; size: NA; J: TRBJ2-7; CDR3: CATSSDSYEQYF; DNA: TGTGCCACCAGCTCCGACTCTTACGAGCAGTACTTC
D: NA; V: TRBV7-6; size: NA; J: TRBJ2-5; CDR3: CASSLKALQETQYF; DNA: TGTGCCAGCAGCTTAAAGGCACTACAAGAGACCCAGTACTTC
D: NA; V: TRBV6-1; size: NA; J: TRBJ1-5; CDR3: CASRTILGDQPQHF; DNA: TGTGCCAGCAGGACGATCTTGGGCGATCAGCCCCAGCATTTT
D: NA; V: TRBV20-1; size: many; J: TRBJ2-7; CDR3: CSARGTIDYEQYF; DNA: TGCAGTGCTAGAGGGACCATCGACTACGAGCAGTACTTC
D: NA; V: TRBV11-2; size: many; J: TRBJ2-1; CDR3: CASSLSGSSYNEQFF; DNA: TGTGCCAGCAGTTTATCAGGGAGCTCCTACAATGAGCAGTTCTTC
D: NA; V: TRBV10-3; size: NA; J: TRBJ2-5; CDR3: CAISVEEGVVTQYF; DNA: TGTGCCATCAGTGTGGAGGAGGGGGTGGTGACCCAGTACTTC
D: TRBD2; V: TRBV12-3/TRBV12-4; size: few; J: TRBJ2-1; CDR3: CASSLLLAGAGNEQFF; DNA: TGTGCCAGCAGTTTACTGCTAGCGGGAGCGGGCAATGAGCAGTTCTTC
D: TRBD2; V: TRBV20-1; size: few; J: TRBJ2-7; CDR3: CSARGSEREAYEQYF; DNA: TGCAGTGCTAGGGGCTCCGAGCGGGAGGCCTACGAGCAGTACTTC
D: NA; V: TRBV7-9; size: few; J: TRBJ1-2; CDR3: CASSHRGGYTF; DNA: TGTGCCAGCAGCCACCGGGGTGGCTACACCTTC
D: TRBD2; V: TRBV2; size: few; J: TRBJ2-1; CDR3: CASSGEGSNNEQFF; DNA: TGTGCCAGCAGCGGGGAGGGAAGTAACAATGAGCAGTTCTTC
D: NA; V: TRBV2; size: NA; J: TRBJ2-3; CDR3: CASSDADTDTQYF; DNA: TGTGCCAGCAGTGATGCAGACACAGATACGCAGTATTTT
D: NA; V: TRBV12-3/TRBV12-4; size: many; J: TRBJ2-1; CDR3: CASSFSLWIPPLSSSYNEQFF; DNA: TGTGCCAGCAGTTTTTCCCTTTGGATTCCACCCCTCTCGAGCTCCTACAATGAGCAGTTCTTC
D: TRBD2; V: TRBV6-5; size: NA; J: TRBJ2-2; CDR3: CASSFGTSSNTGELFF; DNA: TGTGCCAGCAGTTTTGGGACTAGCAGTAACACCGGGGAGCTGTTTTTT
D: TRBD2; V: TRBV12-3/TRBV12-4; size: NA; J: TRBJ2-1; CDR3: CASSLNGGAYNEQFF; DNA: TGTGCCAGCAGTTTAAACGGGGGGGCCTACAATGAGCAGTTCTTC
D: TRBD2; V: TRBV29-1; size: many; J: TRBJ2-1; CDR3: CSVGSGSENEQFF; DNA: TGCAGCGTTGGTAGCGGGAGTGAGAATGAGCAGTTCTTC
D: TRBD1; V: TRBV12-3/TRBV12-4; size: few; J: TRBJ2-1; CDR3: CASSFSSGGHWAYNEQFF; DNA: TGTGCCAGCAGTTTCTCGTCAGGGGGCCACTGGGCTTACAATGAGCAGTTCTTC
D: NA; V: TRBV9; size: few; J: TRBJ1-6; CDR3: CASSVGSGDNSPLHF; DNA: TGTGCCAGCAGCGTAGGCTCAGGGGACAATTCACCCCTCCACTTT
D: TRBD2; V: TRBV9; size: few; J: TRBJ2-1; CDR3: CASSVDLAGGTYEQFF; DNA: TGTGCCAGCAGCGTAGATCTAGCGGGGGGCACCTATGAGCAGTTCTTC
D: NA; V: TRBV7-9; size: NA; J: TRBJ2-5; CDR3: CASRIGGASETQYF; DNA: TGTGCCAGCAGGATTGGGGGGGCATCAGAGACCCAGTACTTC
D: TRBD2; V: TRBV6-1; size: NA; J: TRBJ2-3; CDR3: CASSEDSGGTDTQYF; DNA: TGTGCCAGCAGTGAAGATAGCGGGGGCACAGATACGCAGTATTTT
D: NA; V: TRBV12-3/TRBV12-4; size: many; J: TRBJ2-1; CDR3: CASGPNPNEQFF; DNA: TGTGCCAGCGGACCTAATCCCAATGAGCAGTTCTTC
D: NA; V: TRBV9; size: NA; J: TRBJ2-1; CDR3: CASSVDGGSNEQFF; DNA: TGTGCCAGCAGCGTCGATGGGGGGTCCAATGAGCAGTTCTTC
D: NA; V: TRBV3-1; size: many; J: TRBJ2-3; CDR3: CASSQDKPDTQYF; DNA: TGTGCCAGCAGCCAAGATAAACCAGATACGCAGTATTTT
D: TRBD1; V: TRBV20-1; size: NA; J: TRBJ2-7; CDR3: CSASDRDRGYEQYF; DNA: TGCAGTGCTAGCGACCGGGACAGGGGGTACGAGCAGTACTTC
D: NA; V: TRBV20-1; size: few; J: TRBJ2-1; CDR3: CSPRLVDEQFF; DNA: TGCAGCCCTAGACTAGTAGATGAGCAGTTCTTC
D: TRBD2; V: TRBV2; size: NA; J: TRBJ2-1; CDR3: CATSREGYEQFF; DNA: TGTGCCACCTCCAGGGAGGGATATGAGCAGTTCTTC
D: TRBD2; V: TRBV7-8; size: NA; J: TRBJ2-1; CDR3: CASSLGAPGLAHNEQFF; DNA: TGTGCCAGCAGCTTAGGGGCCCCAGGACTAGCGCACAATGAGCAGTTCTTC
D: NA; V: TRBV4-1; size: NA; J: TRBJ2-3; CDR3: CASSQAGELSSDTQYF; DNA: TGCGCCAGCAGCCAAGCGGGAGAGCTTTCCTCAGATACGCAGTATTTT
D: TRBD2; V: TRBV20-1; size: few; J: TRBJ2-1; CDR3: CSARDIAGVLEQFF; DNA: TGCAGTGCTAGAGATATTGCGGGAGTATTAGAGCAGTTCTTC
D: NA; V: TRBV28; size: NA; J: TRBJ1-5; CDR3: CASSSLGESNQPQHF; DNA: TGTGCCAGCAGTTCTCTCGGGGAAAGCAATCAGCCCCAGCATTTT
D: TRBD1; V: TRBV27; size: many; J: TRBJ1-4; CDR3: CASWTGNDEKLFF; DNA: TGTGCCAGCTGGACAGGGAATGATGAAAAACTGTTTTTT